The 4 T cell receptor beta chains presented below share a single source sample, sequenced in a study of molecular identifiers for immune sequencing clone quantification. TCRdb fed the PCR reads into MiXCR, producing one record per CDR3 protein. Among around 94,000 distinct CDR3 sequences, around 30% were seen once, and the ten largest hold about a tenth. Specimen: naive CD8+ T cells from blood, with Jurkat cell RNA spiked in. The subset was: FACS-sorted CD8+CD4-CCR7+CD45RA+ naive T cells. Source of these receptors: a human donor in good health. Some libraries in this study had Jurkat cell RNA spiked in.

The chain carries TRBV20-1 and TRBJ1-5, with D perhaps TRBD1 (6 bases). Deletions cut 6 bases from V and 0 bases from J, with 24 bases between. The CDR3 consists of 18 residues. CDR1 and CDR2 (germline): DFQATT, SNEGSKA (reference sequence). CDR3 coding DNA: TGCAGTGCGATCCTTCCGGGGAGGGGGGAATATAGCAATCAGCCCCAGCATTTT. It specifies CSAILPGRGEYSNQPQHF.

The chain recombines TRBV11-3 with TRBJ2-1; D is possibly TRBD2 (5 bases). The V end lost 8 bases, the J end lost 0 bases, and 14 bases lay between the germline ends. CDR3 length: 15 residues. CDR1 and CDR2 (germline): SGHNT, YENEEA. CDR3 protein: CASGSSSSSYNEQFF. The CDR3 DNA sequence: TGTGCCAGCGGCTCTAGCTCGAGCTCCTACAATGAGCAGTTCTTC. Using reference TRBV11-3 and TRBJ2-1 for the parts outside the CDR3, the full variable domain is EAGVVQSPRYKIIEKKQPVAFWCNPISGHNTLYWYLQNLGQGPELLIRYENEEAVDDSQLPKDRFSAERLKGVDSTLKIQPAELGDSAVYLCASGSSSSSYNEQFFGPGTRLTVL.

This clonotype was seen a few times. The rearrangement links TRBV28 to TRBJ2-7, with D perhaps TRBD2 (6 bases). The CDR3 runs to 16 residues. V lost 5 bases and J lost 4, with 21 bases in between. Germline V gene sequence: CDR1 MDHEN, CDR2 SYDVKM. CDR3 DNA: TGTGCCAGCAGTCCCCGCGTGGGCGGGAAGCGATACGAGCAGTACTTC. Protein product: CASSPRVGGKRYEQYF. Full variable domain (rest looked up from reference TRBV28 and TRBJ2-7): DVKVTQSSRYLVKRTGEKVFLECVQDMDHENMFWYRQDPGLGLRLIYFSYDVKMKEKGDIPEGYSVSREKKERFSLILESASTNQTSMYLCASSPRVGGKRYEQYFGPGTRLTVT.

Worth noting for this clonotype: The junction departs from the called germline gene at one end, perhaps through a read error. The rearrangement uses TRBV7-2 and TRBJ2-4, with TRBD1 as a possible D gene (5 bases). The CDR3 covers 14 residues. Germline CDR1 is SGHTA and CDR2 is FQGNSA. The CDR3 sequence is CASSSVGAKNIQYF. The CDR3, as DNA: TGCGCCAGCAGCTCAGTTGGGGCAAAAAACATTCAGTACTTC. Full variable domain (rest looked up from reference TRBV7-2 and TRBJ2-4): GAGVSQSPSNKVTEKGKDVELRCDPISGHTALYWYRQSLGQGLEFLIYFQGNSAPDKSGLPSDRFSAERTGGSVSTLTIQRTQQEDSAVYLCASSSVGAKNIQYFGAGTRLSVL.